In this sample, the clone carrying this TCR beta chain turned up many times. V gave up 0 bases and J gave up 2 bases; unmatched junction bases: 10. The length of the CDR3 is 18 residues. Germline V CDR1 and CDR2: SGHNT, YYREEE (reference sequence). This sample stems from a study of CD8+CD57+ T cells in acquired aplastic anemia. It was patients with CD8+CD57+ cell expansion by flow cytometry who were chosen for sequencing. It was genomic DNA that served as the template for profiling TCR beta VDJ and CDR3. MiXCR, applied by TCRdb to the reads, yields one record per CDR3 protein. The sample carries some 200,000 distinct CDR3 sequences, less than 60% recorded once.

The rearrangement joins TRBV5-4 to TRBJ2-7; the match to TRBD2 covers 11 bases. Sequences were obtained from sorted CD4+, CD8+, or CD8+CD57+ T cells (not recorded which) from PBMCs. The TCR comes from a human donor with aplastic anemia. CDR3 in amino acids: CASSLGGTSGRGAYEQYF. The CDR3 nucleotides are TGTGCCAGCAGCTTGGGAGGGACTAGCGGCCGCGGGGCCTACGAGCAGTACTTC.